These 14 T cell receptor delta chains were all obtained from the same sample, sequenced in a study of γδ T cells in repeated Plasmodium falciparum infection. TCRdb re-called the multiplex PCR reads using CATT. The table records under 65,000 delta-chain clones, over 1.5% of them present only once. Vgamma9/Vdelta2+ and Vdelta2-negative gammadelta T cells were flow-sorted from PBMC for bulk sequencing. The sample comprised gamma-delta T cells from blood. The receptor source for this set is a pool of human donors (malaria-infected and uninfected, not separated).

This clone came up many times. The sample contains more than one DNA sequence encoding this CDR3. The CDR3 nucleotides read TGTGCTCTTGGGGAAACCCCTCACAGGAGGGATCACCTCATCTTT. Amino acid sequence: CALGETPHRRDHLIF. The V gene is TRDV1, the J gene TRDJ1, with TRDD3 as a possible D gene (5 bases). The V end was cut by 2 bases, the J end by 11 bases, with 21 bases between. The CDR3 has 15 residues. CDR1 is TSWWSYY and CDR2 is QGS in the germline V gene.

Turning to this clone: TCRdb pairs this DNA with a much larger clone's protein that differs at residue 16, likely a read error; the protein shown was translated from the DNA. The gene calls are TRDV1 and TRDJ1, with 9 bases fitting TRDD3. This CDR3 has 19 amino acids. CDR1 is TSWWSYY and CDR2 is QGS in the germline V gene. The CDR3 DNA reads TGTGCTCTTGGGGAAAGGATCACTAGGGGGATACCGCCCACCGATGAACTCATCTTT. Translating gives CALGERITRGIPPTDELIF.

There are many counts of this clone. A far bigger clonotype differs at one base, so this is likely a read error. Additional DNA sequences in this sample encode the identical CDR3. The chain carries TRDV1 and TRDJ1; 11 nucleotides agree with TRDD3. The CDR3 is 20 amino acids. Germline lookup yields CDR1 TSWWSYY and CDR2 QGS. CDR3 residues: CALGELSEYWGIGYTDKLIF. Written as DNA, the CDR3 is TGTGCTCTTGGGGAACTCTCGGAATACTGGGGGATAGGGTACACCGATAAGCTCATCTTT.

As to this clone: TCRdb pairs this DNA with a much larger clone's protein that differs at residue 6, likely a read error; the protein shown was translated from the DNA. Distinct nucleotide sequences in the sample also encode this CDR3. This chain joins TRDV3 and TRDJ1, with 9 bases that match TRDD3. The CDR3 has 21 amino acids. Per germline, CDR1 TVYSNPD and CDR2 GDNSRS (reference sequence). V trimming: 4 bases; J trimming: 2 bases; junction bases outside the gene matches: 29. The CDR3 spells CACKTPHDYFRGYARTDKLIF. The CDR3 region has the DNA TGTGCCTGCAAAACTCCTCACGATTACTTTAGGGGATACGCACGGACCGATAAACTCATCTTT. Based on the CDR3 plus reference TRDV3 and TRDJ1, the full variable domain is CDKVTQSSPDQTVASGSEVVLLCTYDTVYSNPDLFWYRIRPDYSFQFVFYGDNSRSEGADFTQGRFSVKHILTQKAFHLVISPVRTEDSATYYCACKTPHDYFRGYARTDKLIFGKGTRVTVEP.

This clone came up a few times. The protein given by TCRdb reflects a much larger clone and differs at residue 5 from this DNA's translation, likely from a read error; the protein shown is the DNA's translation. The rearrangement uses TRDV1 and TRDJ1; D perhaps matches TRDD3 (6 bases). TCRdb records no J gene; here it was assigned by comparing the DNA to germline. The CDR3 runs to 23 residues. V was shortened by 4 bases and J by 3 bases, with 39 bases between the two germline ends. Germline CDR1 TSWWSYY, CDR2 QGS. The CDR3, as DNA: TGTGCTCTTGGGGGACTAGCGGGGAGATCCAAGGCCAGTACTGGGATCACGCCCGATAAACTCATCTTT. The encoded protein is CALGGLAGRSKASTGITPDKLIF.

Ten or more counts support this clone. Given a far larger clone just one base away, this is likely a sequencing read error. Other DNA sequences in the sample encode the same CDR3. The chain combines TRDV1 with TRDJ1; 9 bases match TRDD3. This CDR3 has 17 amino acids. The germline V gene has CDR1 TSWWSYY and CDR2 QGS. Trimming cost V 2 bases and J 11 bases; bases outside gene matches: 18. CDR3 amino acids: CALGEIPSFTGGAKLIF. The CDR3 DNA reads TGTGCTCTTGGGGAAATCCCTTCCTTTACTGGGGGAGCCAAGCTCATCTTT.

A few counts support this clone. The protein recorded in TCRdb matches a much larger clone and deviates from this DNA's translation at residue 9, suggesting a read error; the protein here is obtained by translating the DNA. V and J are TRDV1 and TRDJ2, with 8 bases fitting TRDD3. The germline V gene encodes CDR1 TSWWSYY and CDR2 QGS. This CDR3 comprises 20 residues. The V gene end was trimmed by 4 bases and the J gene end by 1 base; junction bases not matched to a gene: 17. CDR3 coding DNA: TGTGCTCTTGGGGGCCACCGCTTCCGACTGGGGGGCCTTTTGACAGCACAACTCTTCTTT. This sequence encodes CALGGHRFRLGGLLTAQLFF.

This clone was counted a few times. The protein that TCRdb holds for this DNA derives from a much larger clone and differs from the translated DNA at residue 9, which likely indicates a read error; the protein shown here is translated from the DNA. The chain couples TRDV1 to TRDJ1; D gene ambiguous. From germline, CDR1 is TSWWSYY and CDR2 QGS. The CDR3 runs to 23 residues. Trimming took 1 base from V and 3 from J, leaving 36 bases between them. The chain's CDR3 is CALGEPLITRPLPYYRRPDKLIF. The CDR3 DNA reads TGTGCTCTTGGGGAACCTTTGATTACCCGTCCGTTGCCATACTACCGTCGTCCCGATAAACTCATCTTT.

This clone has a count of ten or more. A single base is all that separates this from a far larger clone, so a read error is likely. Distinct nucleotide sequences in the sample also encode this CDR3. The chain combines TRDV1 with TRDJ4; TRDD3 matches 10 bases. The CDR3 length is 19 residues. The V gene's germline CDR1 is TSWWSYY and CDR2 QGS. This CDR3 reads CALGEFHFLRTGGWVALIF. The CDR3 DNA sequence: TGTGCCCTTGGGGAATTTCATTTCCTTCGTACTGGGGGATGGGTGGCCCTGATCTTT.

With respect to this clone: Given a much more abundant clone one base away, this may be a read error. Other DNA variants within this sample encode the same CDR3. The V gene is TRDV1, the J gene TRDJ1, with 7 bases aligning to TRDD2. TCRdb records no J gene; here it was assigned by comparing the DNA to germline. With V trimmed by 3 bases and J by 0 bases, 16 bases remained unmatched. This CDR3 has 19 amino acids. The V gene's germline CDR1 is TSWWSYY and CDR2 QGS. The CDR3 sequence is CALGDGLPPTLSYTDKLIF. CDR3 DNA: TGTGCTCTTGGGGACGGCCTTCCTCCGACCCTTTCGTACACCGATAAACTCATCTTT.

Note on this clone: A read error likely explains this, since a far larger clone differs by one base. V and J are TRDV3 and TRDJ1; TRDD3 is a possible D gene (6 bases). Here the J gene was assigned by germline matching of the DNA, as TCRdb has none. The CDR3 has 22 residues. Trimming shortened V by 3 bases and J by 7 bases, and 45 bases separated the two germline ends. Germline V gives CDR1 TVYSNPD, CDR2 GDNSRS (reference sequence). Written as DNA, the CDR3 is TGTGCCTTGGGGACCTGGTGGCTTCCCAACTCTTGGGGGCGTCCGCTCGATCCTAAACTCATCTTT. Amino acids: CALGTWWLPNSWGRPLDPKLIF.

This clone was seen a handful of times. Since a far larger clone is one base different, this is likely a read error. The sample has other DNA sequences that encode this CDR3 too. The chain links TRDV1 to TRDJ1; 12 bases align to TRDD3. The J gene is absent in TCRdb and was assigned here via DNA matching to germline. The germline CDR1 and CDR2 sequences are TSWWSYY and QGS. The trim removed 3 bases at V and 3 bases at J, leaving 17 bases unmatched. This CDR3 region has 20 residues. CDR3 in amino acids: CALGEPCSTLYWGIPDKLIF. The CDR3, as DNA: TGTGCTCTTGGGGAGCCCTGTTCAACCCTATACTGGGGGATACCCGATAAACTCATCTTT.

This clone was observed many times. The translation of this DNA and the TCRdb protein of a much larger clone differ at residue 3, probably owing to a read error; the protein shown here is translated from the DNA. The genes are TRDV1 and TRDJ1, with a weak D call TRDD3 (6 bases). Germline-derived CDR1 and CDR2 are TSWWSYY and QGS. CDR3 size: 17 residues. The CDR3 sequence: CAPGEAHPPLNTDKLIF. DNA of the CDR3: TGTGCTCCTGGGGAAGCTCATCCCCCTCTTAATACCGATAAACTCATCTTT.

This clone was seen ten or more times. TCRdb pairs this DNA with a much larger clone's protein that differs at residue 5, likely a read error; the protein shown was translated from the DNA. V and J are TRDV1 and TRDJ2; D call uncertain. CDR3 length equals 20 residues. The germline gives CDR1 TSWWSYY, CDR2 QGS. Trimming pared 4 bases from V and 0 bases from J, leaving 24 bases between. The DNA for the CDR3 is TGTGCTCTTGGGGGACTTGGCCTCAGCCTCCTCAGGGCTTTGACAGCACAACTCTTCTTT. This codes for CALGGLGLSLLRALTAQLFF.